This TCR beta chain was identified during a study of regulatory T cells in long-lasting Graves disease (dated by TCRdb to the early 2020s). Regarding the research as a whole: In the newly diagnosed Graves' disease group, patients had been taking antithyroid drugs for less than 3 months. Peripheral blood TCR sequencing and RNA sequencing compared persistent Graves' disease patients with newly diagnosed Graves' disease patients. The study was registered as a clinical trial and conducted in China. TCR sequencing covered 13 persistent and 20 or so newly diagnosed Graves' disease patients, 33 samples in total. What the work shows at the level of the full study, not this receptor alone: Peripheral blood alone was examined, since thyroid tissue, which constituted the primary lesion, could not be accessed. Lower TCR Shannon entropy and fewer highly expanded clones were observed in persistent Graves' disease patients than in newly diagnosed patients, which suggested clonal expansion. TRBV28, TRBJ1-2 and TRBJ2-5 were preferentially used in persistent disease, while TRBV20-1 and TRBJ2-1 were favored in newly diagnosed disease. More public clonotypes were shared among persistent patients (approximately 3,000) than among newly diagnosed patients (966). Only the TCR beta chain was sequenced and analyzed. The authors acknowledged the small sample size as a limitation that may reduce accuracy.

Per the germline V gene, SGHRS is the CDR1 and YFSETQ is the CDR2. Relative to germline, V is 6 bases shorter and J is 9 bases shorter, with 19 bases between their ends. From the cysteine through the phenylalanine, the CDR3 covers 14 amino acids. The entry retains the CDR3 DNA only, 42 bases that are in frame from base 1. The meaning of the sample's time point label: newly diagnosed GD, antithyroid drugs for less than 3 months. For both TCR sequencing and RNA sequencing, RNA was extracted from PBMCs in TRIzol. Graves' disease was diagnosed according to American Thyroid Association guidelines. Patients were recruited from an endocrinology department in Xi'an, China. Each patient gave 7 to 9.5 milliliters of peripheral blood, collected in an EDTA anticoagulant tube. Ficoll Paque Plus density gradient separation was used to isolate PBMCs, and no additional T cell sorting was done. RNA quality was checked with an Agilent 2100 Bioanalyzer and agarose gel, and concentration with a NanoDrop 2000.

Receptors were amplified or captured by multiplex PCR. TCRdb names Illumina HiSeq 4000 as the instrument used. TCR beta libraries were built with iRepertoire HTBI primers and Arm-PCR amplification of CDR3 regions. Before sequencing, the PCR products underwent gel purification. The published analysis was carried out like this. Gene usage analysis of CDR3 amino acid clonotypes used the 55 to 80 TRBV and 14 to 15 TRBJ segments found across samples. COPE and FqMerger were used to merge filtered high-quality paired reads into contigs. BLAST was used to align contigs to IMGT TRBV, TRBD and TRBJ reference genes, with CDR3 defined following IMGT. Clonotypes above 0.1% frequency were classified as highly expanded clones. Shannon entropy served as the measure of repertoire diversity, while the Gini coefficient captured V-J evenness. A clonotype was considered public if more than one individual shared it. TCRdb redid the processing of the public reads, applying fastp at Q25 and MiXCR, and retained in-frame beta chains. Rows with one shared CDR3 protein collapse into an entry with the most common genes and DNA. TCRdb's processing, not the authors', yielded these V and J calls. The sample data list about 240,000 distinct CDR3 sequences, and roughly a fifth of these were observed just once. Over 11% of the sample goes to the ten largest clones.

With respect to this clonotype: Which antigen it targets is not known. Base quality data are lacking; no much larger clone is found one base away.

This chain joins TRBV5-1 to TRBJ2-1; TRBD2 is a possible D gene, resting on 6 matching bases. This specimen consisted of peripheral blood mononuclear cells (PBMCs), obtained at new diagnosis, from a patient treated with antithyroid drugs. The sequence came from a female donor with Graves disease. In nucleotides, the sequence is TGCGCCAGCACCCCGGGACTGGTAGGGATTGAGCAGTTCTTC. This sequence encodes CASTPGLVGIEQFF. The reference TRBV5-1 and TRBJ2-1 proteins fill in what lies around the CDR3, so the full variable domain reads KAGVTQTPRYLIKTRGQQVTLSCSPISGHRSVSWYQQTPGQGLQFLFEYFSETQRNKGNFPGRFSGRQFSNSRSEMNVSTLELGDSALYLCASTPGLVGIEQFFGPGTRLTVL.